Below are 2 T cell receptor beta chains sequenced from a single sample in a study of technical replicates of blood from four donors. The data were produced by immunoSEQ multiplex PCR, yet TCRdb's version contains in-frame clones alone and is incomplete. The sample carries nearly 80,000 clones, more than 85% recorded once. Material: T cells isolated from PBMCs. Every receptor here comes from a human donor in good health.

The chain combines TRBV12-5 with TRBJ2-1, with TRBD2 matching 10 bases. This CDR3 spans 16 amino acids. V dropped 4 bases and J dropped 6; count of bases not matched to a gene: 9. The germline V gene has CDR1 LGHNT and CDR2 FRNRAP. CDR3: CASGWLLAGVGNEQFF. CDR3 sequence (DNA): TGTGCTAGTGGTTGGCTCCTAGCGGGAGTTGGCAATGAGCAGTTCTTC. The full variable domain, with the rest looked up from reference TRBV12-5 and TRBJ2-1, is DARVTQTPRHKVTEMGQEVTMRCQPILGHNTVFWYRQTMMQGLELLAYFRNRAPLDDSGMPKDRFSAEMPDATLATLKIQPSEPRDSAVYFCASGWLLAGVGNEQFFGPGTRLTVL.

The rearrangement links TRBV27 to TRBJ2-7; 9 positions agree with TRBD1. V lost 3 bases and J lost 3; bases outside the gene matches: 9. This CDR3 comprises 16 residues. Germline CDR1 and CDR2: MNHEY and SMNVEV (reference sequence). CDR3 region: CASSFGTGLALYEQYF. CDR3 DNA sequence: TGTGCCAGCAGTTTCGGGACAGGGCTCGCCCTCTACGAGCAGTACTTC.